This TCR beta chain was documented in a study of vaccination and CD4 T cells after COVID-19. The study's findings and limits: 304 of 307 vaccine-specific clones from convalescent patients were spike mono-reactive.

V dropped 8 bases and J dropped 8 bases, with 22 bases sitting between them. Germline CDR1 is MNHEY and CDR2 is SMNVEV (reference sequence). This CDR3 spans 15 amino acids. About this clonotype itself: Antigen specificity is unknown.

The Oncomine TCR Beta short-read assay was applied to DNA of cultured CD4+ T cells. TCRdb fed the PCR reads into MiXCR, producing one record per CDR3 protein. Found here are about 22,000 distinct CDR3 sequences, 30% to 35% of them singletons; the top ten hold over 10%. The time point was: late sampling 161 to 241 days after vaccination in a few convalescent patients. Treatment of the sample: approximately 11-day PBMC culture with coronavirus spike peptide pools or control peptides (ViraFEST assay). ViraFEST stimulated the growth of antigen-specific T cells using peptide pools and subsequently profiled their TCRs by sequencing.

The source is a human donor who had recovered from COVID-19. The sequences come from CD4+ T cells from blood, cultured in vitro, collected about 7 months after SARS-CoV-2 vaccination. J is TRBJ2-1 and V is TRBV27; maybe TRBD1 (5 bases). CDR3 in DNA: TGTGCCAGCCTAAATTTGGGGCTCGCCGGGTATGAGCAGTTCTTC. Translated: CASLNLGLAGYEQFF.